These 29 T cell receptor beta chains were all obtained from the same sample, sequenced in a study of blood T cells in healthy people across ages. The authors ran a second PCR of about 7 to 11 cycles using a sample-barcoded 5' primer and a J-beta primer mix. TCRdb redid the calling of the 5' RACE reads with MiXCR, one entry per CDR3 protein. The sample contains some 900,000 distinct CDR3 sequences, around 46% of which appear only once. What was sequenced was blood. The source of these receptors is a man aged 25-40 years in good health.

The V gene is TRBV7-2, the J gene TRBJ1-1; the match to TRBD1 covers 10 bases. The trim removed 1 base at V and 11 bases at J, leaving 7 bases unmatched. The CDR3 sequence is 14 residues long. Germline V gives CDR1 SGHTA, CDR2 FQGNSA. This CDR3 reads CASSLVRQGAGAFF. The CDR3 nucleotides read TGTGCCAGCAGCTTAGTAAGACAGGGGGCCGGGGCTTTCTTT. The full variable domain, rest sourced from reference TRBV7-2 and TRBJ1-1, is GAGVSQSPSNKVTEKGKDVELRCDPISGHTALYWYRQSLGQGLEFLIYFQGNSAPDKSGLPSDRFSAERTGGSVSTLTIQRTQQEDSAVYLCASSLVRQGAGAFFGQGTRLTVV.

This sequence joins TRBV7-9 and TRBJ2-3; D might be TRBD2 (7 bases). In germline, CDR1 is SEHNR, CDR2 FQNEAQ (reference sequence). V was pared by 5 bases and J by 6 bases, with 21 bases between. This CDR3 has 16 amino acids. The CDR3 here is CASSPTLRGPRDTQYF. CDR3 bases: TGTGCCAGCAGCCCTACTTTGCGGGGGCCACGGGATACGCAGTATTTT.

This clonotype came up once. The rearrangement joins TRBV10-3 to TRBJ1-2; D is unclear. CDR3 length: 14 residues. Looked up from germline, CDR1 is ENHRY and CDR2 is SYGVKD. The V end was cut by 2 bases, the J end by 4 bases, with 11 bases between. CDR3 in amino acids: CAISELQTPYGYTF. The CDR3 DNA reads as TGTGCCATCAGTGAGCTCCAGACCCCCTATGGCTACACCTTC.

The gene calls are TRBV6-5 and TRBJ2-1, with 9 nucleotides matching TRBD2. This CDR3 has 15 residues. Per the germline V gene, CDR1 is MNHEY and CDR2 is SVGAGI. After removal of 5 bases from V and 6 bases from J, the junction contained 8 bases not matched to a gene. The CDR3 DNA reads TGTGCCAGCAGTGGATCGGCTAGCGGGGCCAATGAGCAGTTCTTC. Protein sequence: CASSGSASGANEQFF.

This clonotype appeared once. The chain couples TRBV27 to TRBJ1-2; the match to TRBD1 covers 7 bases. This CDR3 comprises 16 residues. The germline gives CDR1 MNHEY, CDR2 SMNVEV (reference sequence). V shed 4 bases, J shed 2 bases, and the junction held 10 bases outside the gene matches. The CDR3 bases are TGTGCCAGCAGTTCCATACCGGGACAGTTGAACTATGGCTACACCTTC. Residues: CASSSIPGQLNYGYTF.

About this clonotype itself: One junction end does not reproduce the germline sequence, and a read error may be involved. The V and J genes are TRBV6-2 or TRBV6-3 and TRBJ2-3; a weak D match, TRBD2 (5 bases). This CDR3 contains 15 residues. The V gene's germline CDR1 is MNHEY and CDR2 SVGEGT. The CDR3 loop reads CVSKDPGRRTDTQYF. In nucleotides, the CDR3 is TGTGTCAGCAAGGATCCGGGAAGGAGGACAGATACGCAGTATTTT.

This clonotype has more than one count but fewer than ten. The chain carries TRBV7-9 and TRBJ2-6; perhaps TRBD1 as D (6 bases). This CDR3 is built from 18 residues. V lost 5 bases, J lost 0 bases, and 17 bases lay in between. In germline, CDR1 is SEHNR, CDR2 FQNEAQ (reference sequence). CDR3 in amino acids: CASSRSSGHTSGANVLTF. In DNA form, the CDR3 reads TGTGCCAGCAGCCGATCTTCGGGACACACCTCTGGGGCCAACGTCCTGACTTTC.

This clonotype has a single count. V is TRBV15 and J is TRBJ1-2; the D is unclear. Germline V gives CDR1 LNHNV, CDR2 YYDKDF (reference sequence). This CDR3 comprises 13 residues. V lost 0 bases and J 8 bases, leaving 10 bases between the germline ends. The CDR3 loop reads CATSRDWYAGYTF. The CDR3 DNA sequence: TGTGCCACCAGCAGAGATTGGTATGCGGGCTACACCTTC.

The rearrangement uses TRBV29-1 and TRBJ2-7; TRBD2 matches 8 bases. The CDR3 totals 13 residues. Per germline, CDR1 SQVTM and CDR2 ANQGSEA. The trim removed 6 bases at V and 0 bases at J, leaving 4 bases unmatched. CDR3 nucleotides: TGCAGCGTAGGCGGGGGGAACTCCTACGAGCAGTACTTC. Its protein product is CSVGGGNSYEQYF.

Details on this clonotype: A much larger clone lies a single base off, so this may be a read error. This chain connects TRBV13 to TRBJ2-3; 7 nucleotides agree with TRBD1. Germline assignment: CDR1 PRHDT and CDR2 FYEKMQ (reference sequence). J lost 0 bases, V lost 5 bases, and 17 bases had no gene match. This CDR3 has 19 residues. Here the CDR3 reads CASSKRFYYRGISTDTQYF. The CDR3 bases are TGTGCCAGCAGCAAGCGATTCTATTACAGGGGTATTAGCACAGATACGCAGTATTTT.

The chain has TRBV28 and TRBJ2-5; TRBD2 matches at 11 bases. After removal of 1 base from V and 5 bases from J, the junction contained 12 bases not matched to a gene. CDR1 is MDHEN, CDR2 SYDVKM, per germline. The length of the CDR3 is 18 residues. Here the CDR3 DNA reads TGTGCCAGCAGTTTATTCGTTAGACTAGCGGGATTTAGTGAGACCCAGTACTTC. This codes for CASSLFVRLAGFSETQYF.

CDR3 sequence reads: CASSPRRDRGHEQYF. In DNA form, the CDR3 reads TGTGCCAGCAGTCCTCGCCGGGACAGGGGACACGAGCAGTACTTC. The chain carries TRBV12-3 or TRBV12-4 and TRBJ2-7, with 10 bases that match TRBD1. The CDR3 runs 15 residues. V dropped 5 bases and J dropped 5; count of bases not matched to a gene: 9.

This clonotype occurred a few times. The gene calls are TRBV7-9 and TRBJ1-6; D is unresolved. The CDR3 length is 13 residues. V dropped 5 bases and J dropped 2 bases, with 4 bases sitting between them. The germline CDR1 and CDR2 sequences are SEHNR and FQNEAQ (reference sequence). CDR3 loop: CASSLPYNSPLHF. CDR3 nucleotide sequence: TGTGCCAGCAGCCTACCCTATAATTCACCCCTCCACTTT. The whole variable domain, remainder taken from reference TRBV7-9 and TRBJ1-6, is DTGVSQNPRHKITKRGQNVTFRCDPISEHNRLYWYRQTLGQGPEFLTYFQNEAQLEKSRLLSDRFSAERPKGSFSTLEIQRTEQGDSAMYLCASSLPYNSPLHFGNGTRLTVT.

In nucleotides, the CDR3 is TGTGCCAGCAGCACTCAGGGGTACGATCAGCCCCAGCATTTT. Encoded protein: CASSTQGYDQPQHF. This rearrangement joins TRBV28 to TRBJ1-5; tentatively, D is TRBD1 (6 bases). Trimming removed 6 bases at V and 5 bases at J, with 14 bases between. This CDR3 has 14 residues. The germline V gene encodes CDR1 MDHEN and CDR2 SYDVKM.

This clonotype was found a few times. CDR3: CASSHPISRPGQTSYEQYF. CDR3 bases: TGTGCCAGCAGCCATCCAATTTCGCGGCCGGGACAGACCTCCTACGAGCAGTACTTC. The rearrangement joins TRBV3-1 to TRBJ2-7; 7 bases align to TRBD1. After removal of 3 bases from V and 0 bases from J, the junction contained 17 bases not matched to a gene. CDR1 and CDR2 from the germline V gene are LGHDT and YNNKEL (reference sequence). The length of the CDR3 is 19 residues.

The V call is TRBV6-1, the J call TRBJ1-5; perhaps TRBD1 as D (5 bases). V lost 7 bases, J lost 3 bases, and 13 bases lay in between. Germline assignment: CDR1 MNHNS and CDR2 SASEGT. This CDR3 has 14 residues. The CDR3 protein is CASTDDRYNQPQHF. The CDR3, as DNA: TGTGCCAGCACCGATGACAGATACAATCAGCCCCAGCATTTT.

This chain connects TRBV18 to TRBJ1-5; TRBD1 matches 8 bases. The germline gives CDR1 KGHSH, CDR2 LQKENI. After removal of 0 bases from V and 0 bases from J, the junction contained 4 bases not matched to a gene. CDR3 length: 17 amino acids. The CDR3 bases are TGTGCCAGCTCACCACCCGGACAGGGCGGTAGCAATCAGCCCCAGCATTTT. Protein: CASSPPGQGGSNQPQHF.

This clonotype was counted many times. J is TRBJ2-7 and V is TRBV18; 7 bases line up with TRBD1. The CDR3 is 15 residues long. Trimming cost V 1 base and J 2 bases; bases outside gene matches: 5. The germline CDR1 and CDR2 sequences are KGHSH and LQKENI. The CDR3 region is CASSPRDSWAYEQYF. As DNA, the CDR3 is TGTGCCAGCTCACCACGGGACAGTTGGGCCTACGAGCAGTACTTC.

The chain uses TRBV11-2 and TRBJ2-7; possibly TRBD2 for D (6 bases). With the DNA end fitting TRBJ2-5 better, the J assignment may be wrong. This CDR3 comprises 15 residues. Germline V CDR1 and CDR2: SGHAT, FQNNGV. In DNA form, the CDR3 reads TGTGCCAGCAGCTCGAATAGCGGCTTTCGGGAGACCCAGTACTTC. Its translation is CASSSNSGFRETQYF.

The chain carries TRBV9 and TRBJ1-1; D is undetermined. There are 13 residues in the CDR3. CDR1 and CDR2 from the germline V gene are SGDLS and YYNGEE. The V end was cut by 4 bases, the J end by 5 bases, with 12 bases between. The CDR3 region has the DNA TGTGCCAGCAGCCTCGACATGGGGACTGAAGCTTTCTTT. Amino acid sequence: CASSLDMGTEAFF.

The CDR3 nucleotides are TGTGCCAGCAGCTTGGGACAGGGGTTGTCTCAGCCCCAGCATTTT. Amino acids: CASSLGQGLSQPQHF. The rearrangement links TRBV5-6 to TRBJ1-5, with TRBD1 identical over 8 bases. CDR3 length: 15 amino acids. V shed 0 bases and J 6 bases; nucleotides not matched to a gene: 5. Germline-derived CDR1 and CDR2 are SGHDT and YYEEEE.

The chain carries TRBV6-6 and TRBJ2-7; D remains ambiguous. Per germline, CDR1 MNHNY and CDR2 SVGAGI (reference sequence). V was cut by 6 bases and J by 0 bases, with 12 bases left in between. CDR3 length equals 14 residues. CDR3 DNA sequence: TGTGCCAGCAGGCCGCGTCAGAGCTCCTACGAGCAGTACTTC. It codes for CASRPRQSSYEQYF.

Here the CDR3 reads CASSDPSGTGTNEQFF. CDR3 nucleotides: TGTGCCAGCAGTGACCCGAGTGGGACAGGGACGAATGAGCAGTTCTTC. The V call is TRBV2, the J call TRBJ2-1; TRBD1 agrees at 9 bases. V dropped 3 bases and J dropped 7; count of bases not matched to a gene: 10. Germline loops: CDR1 SNHLY, CDR2 FYNNEI. CDR3 length: 16 amino acids.

This clonotype has more than one count but fewer than ten. The chain joins TRBV4-2 to TRBJ2-4; D uncertain. CDR3 length: 17 residues. V lost 5 bases and J lost 7, with 24 bases in between. Looked up from germline, CDR1 is LGHNA and CDR2 is YNFKEQ. The CDR3 sequence is CASSIEPTGLGRNIQYF. CDR3 DNA: TGTGCCAGCAGCATAGAGCCCACGGGCCTGGGTAGGAACATTCAGTACTTC.

This chain uses TRBV2 with TRBJ1-2; D uncertain. The V gene lost 4 bases and the J gene lost 8 bases, with 14 bases spanning the gap. In germline, CDR1 is SNHLY, CDR2 FYNNEI. This CDR3 contains 13 residues. The CDR3 protein is CASSVDRQRGYTF. DNA for the CDR3: TGTGCCAGCAGTGTTGATCGGCAGAGGGGCTACACCTTC. Looking up the rest from reference TRBV2 and TRBJ1-2 gives the full variable domain: EPEVTQTPSHQVTQMGQEVILRCVPISNHLYFYWYRQILGQKVEFLVSFYNNEISEKSEIFDDQFSVERPDGSNFTLKIRSTKLEDSAMYFCASSVDRQRGYTFGSGTRLTVV.

This chain joins TRBV2 and TRBJ2-7, with D perhaps TRBD1 (5 bases). The CDR3 covers 15 residues. Germline lookup yields CDR1 SNHLY and CDR2 FYNNEI. Trimming took off 6 bases at V and 0 bases at J, with 15 bases between the two ends. CDR3: CASRMDMVGSYEQYF. CDR3 DNA sequence: TGTGCCAGCAGGATGGACATGGTGGGCTCCTACGAGCAGTACTTC. Variable domain in full (rest from reference TRBV2 and TRBJ2-7): EPEVTQTPSHQVTQMGQEVILRCVPISNHLYFYWYRQILGQKVEFLVSFYNNEISEKSEIFDDQFSVERPDGSNFTLKIRSTKLEDSAMYFCASRMDMVGSYEQYFGPGTRLTVT.

J is TRBJ2-1 and V is TRBV20-1; D is tentatively TRBD1 or TRBD2 (5 bases each). CDR3 length equals 13 residues. The germline V and J ends were trimmed by 6 bases and 6 bases, with 15 bases remaining between them. Germline-derived CDR1 and CDR2 are DFQATT and SNEGSKA (reference sequence). This CDR3 reads CSAPRVGGNEQFF. The CDR3, as DNA: TGCAGTGCCCCCAGGGTAGGAGGCAATGAGCAGTTCTTC.

The V call is TRBV7-2, the J call TRBJ2-2, with 10 bases fitting TRBD1. Per the germline V gene, CDR1 is SGHTA and CDR2 is FQGNSA. The CDR3 covers 14 residues. V gave up 5 bases and J gave up 7 bases; unmatched junction bases: 4. The CDR3 spells CASSRQGAVGELFF. As DNA, the CDR3 is TGTGCCAGCAGCAGACAGGGGGCCGTCGGGGAGCTGTTTTTT.

The gene calls are TRBV27 and TRBJ2-5, with no clear D. V lost 0 bases and J lost 2, with 7 bases in between. Germline CDR1 and CDR2: MNHEY and SMNVEV (reference sequence). This CDR3 region has 14 residues. The chain's CDR3 is CASSLSNGQETQYF. As DNA, the CDR3 is TGTGCCAGCAGTTTATCGAACGGACAAGAGACCCAGTACTTC.